This T cell receptor beta chain was recorded in a study of naive and memory T cell subsets (dated by TCRdb to the late 2010s). About the study as a whole: Sorted naive and memory T cell subsets from peripheral blood were analyzed in the study using a UMI-based, open-source pipeline for TCR alpha and beta sequencing. IgG serology results and the functional CMV T cell responses were in complete agreement. RNA was DNase-treated and reverse transcribed with TCR constant-region primers, mostly using SuperScript III. What the authors observed across the whole study: The abundance of TCRs followed a power law with an exponent that differed between naive and memory subsets yet stayed consistent across the three individuals. Naive repertoires, especially CD8, contained a few larger clonotypes, possibly memory cells re-expressing CD45RA. After error correction, only a single occurrence was seen for over 85% of naive TCR sequences, so much steeper abundance distributions were produced than in memory subsets. Gini index rose and Shannon and inverse Simpson diversity fell from naive through CM, EM and EMRA in both CD4 and CD8 cells. RNA-based TCR counts may be influenced by expression changes linked to T cell activation and differentiation. Single alpha or beta chain sequences, rather than paired alpha/beta receptors, were used to define clonotypes. The repertoire findings for the naive and memory subsets could not be validated against a ground truth because none was available.

The method behind the library was UMI-ligation and nested PCR. An equimolar mix of two oligonucleotides covering both TRBC1 and TRBC2 was used as the beta constant-region primer. A single-stranded oligonucleotide containing the SP2 primer and a 12-nucleotide UMI was joined to the 3' end of the cDNA by T4 RNA ligase 1. Four rounds of PCR were used to amplify ligated cDNA, with nested alpha and beta constant-region primers being used together with the SP2 primer. The ligation reaction was kept at 16 degrees C for about 18-24 hours. PCR2 was typically performed as a SYBR Green qPCR and was stopped at a predetermined threshold so that over-amplification was prevented. Agencourt AMPure XP magnetic beads were used for all purifications after the first. Libraries were quantified by Qubit and checked on a TapeStation, with a main peak expected near 650 bp. The pooled libraries were sequenced on an Illumina MiSeq using v2 2x251 paired-end kits, which usually yielded about 0.85-2 million reads per sample. Each sample library was pooled at approximately 3.6 nM, and about 4.5-7% PhiX was included to improve cluster recognition. In the paper's pipeline: Decombinator assigned V and J genes to Demultiplexor-processed FASTQ reads by tag matching, allowing a single base-pair mismatch. Collapsinator used UMIs to correct both sequencing errors and frequency errors arising from PCR heterogeneity. TCRs were translated and CDR3s were extracted from the conserved cysteine to the FGXG phenylalanine by CDR3Translator, with non-productive sequences being flagged. Repertoires were subsampled to equal numbers of UMI-defined TCRs before Gini, Shannon entropy and inverse Simpson indices were calculated. Within the linear range, a power law was fitted by maximum likelihood to the distributions of clonotype abundance. On one naive CD8 sample, the pipeline and MIGEC gave similar UMI counts, unique TCR numbers and clonal distributions. One analysis removed from the naive repertoire any naive TCRs that were also found in any memory subset from the same donor. The repertoires were searched for around 7,000 CMV-associated CDR3 sequences that had been compiled from VDJdb and a published dataset. TCRdb cleaned the public reads at Q25 with fastp, built clones with MiXCR and kept in-frame beta chains. Each entry merges the rows of one CDR3 protein and shows their most common DNA and genes. TCRdb's processing, not the authors' own work, is the source of the V and J calls. The sample table holds around 160,000 distinct CDR3 sequences, of which about 17% were seen once. Clones ranked in the top ten supply approximately 0.13% of the sample.

The CDR3 measures 17 amino acids from cysteine to phenylalanine. CDR3 DNA only is kept here, 51 bases in frame from base 1. For CDR1 and CDR2, the germline V gene lists MDHEN and SYDVKM. TCR alpha and beta chain libraries were amplified separately from the second PCR step onward. To determine each donor's CMV status, fresh PBMCs were stimulated overnight with CMV viral lysate, and IFNgamma production from CD4+ T cells was then assessed. CD4 T cells were positively selected with Miltenyi beads, followed by positive selection of CD8 T cells from the CD4-negative fraction. Cells stained for CD3, CD4, CD8, CD45RA, CD27 and a live/dead dye were sorted on a BD Aria II into four subsets by CD45RA and CD27. A few healthy volunteers provided blood, and the blood of each volunteer was split into CD4 and CD8 T cells and then into four differentiation subsets. Roughly 120 ml of peripheral blood was collected from each donor, and PBMC were isolated from the blood using Ficoll-Paque PLUS density-gradient centrifugation. The sorted cells were lysed in RLT buffer, after which RNA was extracted using a Qiagen RNeasy kit and kept at -80 degrees C.

On this clonotype: What antigen it recognizes has not been identified. A junction boundary mismatches the germline segment, possibly from a read error.

The material sequenced was naive CD4+ T cells from blood. The intended sense of this specimen's cell subset or site label: naive T cells, CD45RA high CD27+. The rearranged chain carries TRBV28 and TRBJ1-5, and the D gene may be TRBD1, 5 bases matching. The clonotype was recovered from a human donor in good health. The nucleotide sequence is TGTGCCAGCAGCAAAAAGGGGCGTTTAAAATACGGTCAGCCCCAGAATTTT. Its coded protein is CASSKKGRLKYGQPQNF.